Below, one T cell receptor beta chain is given with its context. Other DNA sequences in this specimen translate into the identical CDR3. This record comes from a study of shared clonotypes between healthy human individuals. The input for sorted-subset replicate PCRs was 200 to 250 ng DNA, tens of thousands of T cell genomes. The repertoire was sequenced with immunoSEQ multiplex PCR; TCRdb's copy has only in-frame clones and lacks some. Of some 1,400,000 clones in the sample, over 95% were seen once. All donors qualified as healthy HIV-negative adults and had experienced no recent acute infections or vaccinations. Only Caucasian adults living in Nashville, Tennessee made up the donor group. The sample comprised naive CD4+ T cells sorted from blood. Documented subset: CD45RA+ positively selected. The clonotype was recovered from a man aged 30-40 years in good health.

The CDR3 nucleotides read TGTGCCAGCTCACCACCGGGCTTGTCCTACGAGCAGTACTTC. Translated, it gives CASSPPGLSYEQYF. The chain combines TRBV18 with TRBJ2-7; no firm D call. The V gene's germline CDR1 is KGHSH and CDR2 LQKENI. CDR3 length: 14 amino acids. Trimming removed 0 bases at V and 1 base at J, with 7 bases between.